These T cell receptor beta chains were read from a single sample in a study of blood T cell repertoires in COVID-19. TCRdb keeps only in-frame clones here, not all; method: immunoSEQ multiplex PCR. The profile shows about 63,000 clones, roughly 78% of them singletons. The sequencing input was peripheral blood. Receptors originate from a human donor in a cohort sampled during active COVID-19. Both conserved end residues are part of each CDR3. The order of the fields is CDR3 DNA, CDR3 protein, J gene, V gene, clone size, D gene. The D gene is left open where the match is weak. Not every row has a clone size; where given, it reads once, few, many or a size class.

cdr3_nt: TGTGCCAGCAGCTCCGGGGTAGAGGCAGATACGCAGTATTTT; cdr3_aa: CASSSGVEADTQYF; j_call: TRBJ2-3; v_call: TRBV7-2; clone_size: NA; d_call: NA
cdr3_nt: TGCGCCAGCAGCCGGACTAGCGGGGTGGGAGATACGCAGTATTTT; cdr3_aa: CASSRTSGVGDTQYF; j_call: TRBJ2-3; v_call: TRBV5-1; clone_size: once; d_call: TRBD2
cdr3_nt: TGCGCCAGCAGCCAAGATCCGCCAGGGGGCTGGACAGAGACCCAGTACTTC; cdr3_aa: CASSQDPPGGWTETQYF; j_call: TRBJ2-5; v_call: TRBV4-1; clone_size: NA; d_call: TRBD1
cdr3_nt: TGTGCCAGCAGTGACCGCGGACAGGGGACCACTGAAGCTTTCTTT; cdr3_aa: CASSDRGQGTTEAFF; j_call: TRBJ1-1; v_call: TRBV2; clone_size: NA; d_call: TRBD1
cdr3_nt: TGTGCCAGCAGTCTAATGGGCAGGGACTACGAGCAGTACTTC; cdr3_aa: CASSLMGRDYEQYF; j_call: TRBJ2-7; v_call: TRBV7-9; clone_size: few; d_call: NA
cdr3_nt: TGTGCCAGCAGCTTACTTGAGGCTGGGACCCAGTACTTC; cdr3_aa: CASSLLEAGTQYF; j_call: TRBJ2-5; v_call: TRBV7-8; clone_size: once; d_call: NA
cdr3_nt: TGTGCCAGCAAGGGTGGGGGGATTAATCAGCCCCAGCATTTT; cdr3_aa: CASKGGGINQPQHF; j_call: TRBJ1-5; v_call: TRBV27; clone_size: few; d_call: NA
cdr3_nt: TGTGCCAGCAGCTTTGACAGGGGTATGCAAGAGACCCAGTACTTC; cdr3_aa: CASSFDRGMQETQYF; j_call: TRBJ2-5; v_call: TRBV2; clone_size: NA; d_call: TRBD1
cdr3_nt: TGTGCCAGCAGCTTTCTTAGCGGGAGGAGGGACACCGGGGAGCTGTTTTTT; cdr3_aa: CASSFLSGRRDTGELFF; j_call: TRBJ2-2; v_call: TRBV7-6; clone_size: NA; d_call: TRBD2
cdr3_nt: TGTGCCACCAGAAAAACCGGGACAGGGAACACCGGGGAGCTGTTTTTT; cdr3_aa: CATRKTGTGNTGELFF; j_call: TRBJ2-2; v_call: TRBV15; clone_size: NA; d_call: TRBD1
cdr3_nt: TGCGCCAGCGGAGTAGCGGGGCTAGGGGGAGAGACCCAGTACTTC; cdr3_aa: CASGVAGLGGETQYF; j_call: TRBJ2-5; v_call: TRBV5-1; clone_size: NA; d_call: TRBD2
cdr3_nt: TGTGCCAGCAGCTTATATGCAGGGGCAGGAAACACCATATATTTT; cdr3_aa: CASSLYAGAGNTIYF; j_call: TRBJ1-3; v_call: TRBV7-6; clone_size: NA; d_call: NA
cdr3_nt: TGTGCCAGCACGGGCGTACTAGCGGGAGGAACAGAGACCCAGTACTTC; cdr3_aa: CASTGVLAGGTETQYF; j_call: TRBJ2-5; v_call: TRBV2; clone_size: NA; d_call: TRBD2
cdr3_nt: TGTGCCAGCACCCCCAGGAGGACTTCAACCTACGAGCAGTACTTC; cdr3_aa: CASTPRRTSTYEQYF; j_call: TRBJ2-7; v_call: TRBV6-5; clone_size: NA; d_call: NA
cdr3_nt: TGTGCCAGCAGTTTACAGAACGAGCAGTACTTC; cdr3_aa: CASSLQNEQYF; j_call: TRBJ2-7; v_call: TRBV2; clone_size: NA; d_call: NA
cdr3_nt: TGTGCCTGGACCGGGACAGGTCTATATGGCTACACCTTC; cdr3_aa: CAWTGTGLYGYTF; j_call: TRBJ1-2; v_call: TRBV30; clone_size: few; d_call: TRBD1
cdr3_nt: TGTGCCAGTAGCCCGAGGGGGCCAGGGGATAATCAGCCCCAGCATTTT; cdr3_aa: CASSPRGPGDNQPQHF; j_call: TRBJ1-5; v_call: TRBV19; clone_size: NA; d_call: TRBD1